The source of this TCR beta chain is a study of early T cells in non-severe SARS-CoV-2 infection. This clonotype has just a few counts. Its specificity is not known. Molecules of cDNA were individually given unique molecular identifiers that were attached to them. TCRdb re-analysed the 5' RACE reads in MiXCR, keeping a single row per CDR3 protein. The sample comprises around 52,000 distinct CDR3 sequences, about 9.9% of which are singletons, and roughly 10% rests with the top ten. Study-level results: Database matching using VDJdb favored anti-spike CD8 responses, with private and CD4 specificities left missing.

The sample comprised whole blood. The TCR originated in an adult who was a healthcare worker with PCR-confirmed SARS-CoV-2 infection or an uninfected control (not recorded which).

The CDR3 nucleotides are TGCGCCAGCAGCCAGGGGACAGTTGGATCCTATGGCTACACCTTC. This translates into CASSQGTVGSYGYTF. The chain employs TRBV5-1 and TRBJ1-2, with TRBD1 identical over 7 bases. The junction had 10 bases not matched to a gene; V was cut back by 4 bases and J by 4 bases. The CDR3 has 15 amino acids. From germline, CDR1 is SGHRS and CDR2 YFSETQ.